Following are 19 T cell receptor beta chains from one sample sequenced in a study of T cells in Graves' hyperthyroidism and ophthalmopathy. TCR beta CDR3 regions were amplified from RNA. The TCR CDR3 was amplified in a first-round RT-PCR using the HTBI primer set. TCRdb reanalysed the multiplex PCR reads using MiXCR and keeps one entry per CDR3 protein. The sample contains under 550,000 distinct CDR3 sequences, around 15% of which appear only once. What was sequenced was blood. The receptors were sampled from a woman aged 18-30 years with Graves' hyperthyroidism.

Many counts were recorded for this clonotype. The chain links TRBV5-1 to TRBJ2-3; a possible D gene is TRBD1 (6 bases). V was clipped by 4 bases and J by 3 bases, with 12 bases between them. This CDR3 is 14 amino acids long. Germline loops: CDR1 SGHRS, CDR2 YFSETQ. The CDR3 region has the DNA TGCGCCAGCAGCCCAGGGGCTCGGACAGATACGCAGTATTTT. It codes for CASSPGARTDTQYF.

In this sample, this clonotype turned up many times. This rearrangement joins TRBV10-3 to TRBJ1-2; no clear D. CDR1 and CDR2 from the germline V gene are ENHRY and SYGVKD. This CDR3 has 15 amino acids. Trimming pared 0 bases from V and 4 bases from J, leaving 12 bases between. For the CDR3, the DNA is TGTGCCATCAGTGAGTCAGGCAGGAACGGCTATGGCTACACCTTC. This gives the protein CAISESGRNGYGYTF.

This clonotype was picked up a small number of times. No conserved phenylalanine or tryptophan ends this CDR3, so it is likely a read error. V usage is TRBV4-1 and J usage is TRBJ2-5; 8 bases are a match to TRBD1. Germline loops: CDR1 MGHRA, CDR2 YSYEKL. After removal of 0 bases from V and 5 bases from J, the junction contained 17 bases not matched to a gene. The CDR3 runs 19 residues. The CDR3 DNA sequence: TGCGCCAGCAGCCAAGATGGGGGATCGGACAGGGATGGTTGGGAGACCCAGTACGTC. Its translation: CASSQDGGSDRDGWETQYV.

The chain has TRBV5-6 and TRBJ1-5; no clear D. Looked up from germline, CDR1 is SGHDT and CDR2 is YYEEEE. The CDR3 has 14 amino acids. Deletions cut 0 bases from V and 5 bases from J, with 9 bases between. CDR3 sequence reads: CASSLGRLHQPQHF. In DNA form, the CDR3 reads TGTGCCAGCAGCTTGGGGAGGCTACATCAGCCCCAGCATTTT.

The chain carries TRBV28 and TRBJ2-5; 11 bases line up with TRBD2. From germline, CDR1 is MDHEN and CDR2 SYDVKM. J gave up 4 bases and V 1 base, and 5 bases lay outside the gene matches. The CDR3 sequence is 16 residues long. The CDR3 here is CASSLYGLAGGETQYF. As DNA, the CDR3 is TGTGCCAGCAGTTTATATGGGCTAGCGGGAGGAGAGACCCAGTACTTC. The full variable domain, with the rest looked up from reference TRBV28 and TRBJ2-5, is DVKVTQSSRYLVKRTGEKVFLECVQDMDHENMFWYRQDPGLGLRLIYFSYDVKMKEKGDIPEGYSVSREKKERFSLILESASTNQTSMYLCASSLYGLAGGETQYFGPGTRLLVL.

The CDR3 reads CSAQTGRSNYEQYF. The CDR3 region has the DNA TGCAGTGCTCAAACGGGCAGGTCAAACTACGAGCAGTACTTC. This rearrangement joins TRBV20-1 to TRBJ2-7; no clear D. This CDR3 has 14 residues. From germline, CDR1 is DFQATT and CDR2 SNEGSKA (reference sequence). V was cut by 5 bases and J by 3 bases, with 17 bases left in between.

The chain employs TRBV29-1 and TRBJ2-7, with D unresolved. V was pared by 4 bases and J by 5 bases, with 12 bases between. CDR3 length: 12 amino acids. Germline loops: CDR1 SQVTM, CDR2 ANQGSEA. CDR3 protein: CSVAPHGDEQYF. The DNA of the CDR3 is TGCAGCGTTGCACCCCACGGAGACGAGCAGTACTTC.

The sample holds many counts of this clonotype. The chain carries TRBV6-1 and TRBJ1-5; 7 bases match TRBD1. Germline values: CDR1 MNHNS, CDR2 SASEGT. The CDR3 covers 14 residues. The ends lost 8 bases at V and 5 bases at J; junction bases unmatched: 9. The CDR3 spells CASGRRGRDQPQHF. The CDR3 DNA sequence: TGTGCCAGCGGACGGAGGGGGCGCGATCAGCCCCAGCATTTT.

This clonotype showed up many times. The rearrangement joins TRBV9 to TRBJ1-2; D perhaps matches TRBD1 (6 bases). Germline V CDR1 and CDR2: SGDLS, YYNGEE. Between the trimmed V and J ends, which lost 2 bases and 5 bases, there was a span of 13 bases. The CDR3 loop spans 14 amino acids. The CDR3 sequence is CASSVQGSEYGYTF. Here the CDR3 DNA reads TGTGCCAGCAGCGTTCAGGGGTCGGAGTATGGCTACACCTTC.

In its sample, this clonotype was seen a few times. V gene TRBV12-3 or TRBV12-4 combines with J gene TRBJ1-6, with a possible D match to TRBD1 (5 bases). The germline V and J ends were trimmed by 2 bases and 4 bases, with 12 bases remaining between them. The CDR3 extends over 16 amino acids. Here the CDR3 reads CASSLLSGGYNSPLHF. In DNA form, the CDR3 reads TGTGCCAGCAGTTTACTGTCCGGGGGGTATAATTCACCCCTCCACTTT.

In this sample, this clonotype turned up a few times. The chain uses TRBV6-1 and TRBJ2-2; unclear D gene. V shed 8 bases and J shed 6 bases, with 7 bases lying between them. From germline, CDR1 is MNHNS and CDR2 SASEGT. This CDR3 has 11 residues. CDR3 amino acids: CASGRSGELFF. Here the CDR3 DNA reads TGTGCCAGCGGCCGCTCCGGGGAGCTGTTTTTT.

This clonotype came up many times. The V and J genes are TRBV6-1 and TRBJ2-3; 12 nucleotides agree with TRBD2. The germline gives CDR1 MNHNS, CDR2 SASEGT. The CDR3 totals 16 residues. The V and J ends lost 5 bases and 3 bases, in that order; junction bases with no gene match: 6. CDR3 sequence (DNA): TGTGCCAGCAGTTTGACTAGCGGGAGCATTACAGATACGCAGTATTTT. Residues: CASSLTSGSITDTQYF.

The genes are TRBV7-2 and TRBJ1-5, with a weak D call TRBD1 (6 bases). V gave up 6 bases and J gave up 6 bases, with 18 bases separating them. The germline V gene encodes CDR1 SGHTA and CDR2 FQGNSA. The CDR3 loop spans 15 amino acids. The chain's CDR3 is CASSPTGYRGQPQHF. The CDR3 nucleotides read TGTGCCAGCAGTCCCACAGGGTATCGCGGTCAGCCCCAGCATTTT.

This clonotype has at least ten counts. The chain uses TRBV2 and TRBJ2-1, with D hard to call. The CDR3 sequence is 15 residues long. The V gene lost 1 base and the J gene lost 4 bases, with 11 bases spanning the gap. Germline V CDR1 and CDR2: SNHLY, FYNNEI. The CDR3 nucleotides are TGTGCCAGCAGTGAAGGACTGCCACCTTACAATGAGCAGTTCTTC. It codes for CASSEGLPPYNEQFF. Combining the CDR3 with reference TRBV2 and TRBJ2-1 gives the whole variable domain EPEVTQTPSHQVTQMGQEVILRCVPISNHLYFYWYRQILGQKVEFLVSFYNNEISEKSEIFDDQFSVERPDGSNFTLKIRSTKLEDSAMYFCASSEGLPPYNEQFFGPGTRLTVL.

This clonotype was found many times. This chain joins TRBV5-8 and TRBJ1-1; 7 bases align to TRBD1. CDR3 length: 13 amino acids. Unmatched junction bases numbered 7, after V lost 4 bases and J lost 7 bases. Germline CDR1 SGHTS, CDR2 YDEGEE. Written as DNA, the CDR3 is TGTGCCAGCAGCGAGACAGGGCCGGGTGAAGCTTTCTTT. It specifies CASSETGPGEAFF.

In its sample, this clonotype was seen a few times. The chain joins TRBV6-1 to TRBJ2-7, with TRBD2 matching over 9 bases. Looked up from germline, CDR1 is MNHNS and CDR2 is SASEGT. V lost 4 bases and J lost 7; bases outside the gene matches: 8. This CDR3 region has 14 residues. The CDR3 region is CASSVTSGKGEQYF. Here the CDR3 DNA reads TGTGCCAGCAGTGTGACTAGCGGCAAGGGGGAGCAGTACTTC.

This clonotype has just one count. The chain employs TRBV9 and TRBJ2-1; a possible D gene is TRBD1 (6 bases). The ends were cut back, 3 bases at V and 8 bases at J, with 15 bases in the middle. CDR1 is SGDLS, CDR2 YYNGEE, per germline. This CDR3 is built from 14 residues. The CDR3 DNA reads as TGTGCCAGCAGCGCACTAGGGGGAGTCGATGAGCAGTTCTTC. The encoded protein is CASSALGGVDEQFF.

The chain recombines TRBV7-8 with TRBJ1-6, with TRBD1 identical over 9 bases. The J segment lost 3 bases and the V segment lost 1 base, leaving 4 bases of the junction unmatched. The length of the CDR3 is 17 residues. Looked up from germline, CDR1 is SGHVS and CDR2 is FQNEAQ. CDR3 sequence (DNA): TGTGCCAGCAGCTTAGTAGGGGACAGGGTCTATAATTCACCCCTCCACTTT. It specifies CASSLVGDRVYNSPLHF.

Here the CDR3 DNA reads TGTGCCAGCAGTGACTCCCAGAACAATGAGCAGTTCTTC. Translating gives CASSDSQNNEQFF. The gene calls are TRBV6-4 and TRBJ2-1, with D uncertain. The CDR3 runs 13 residues. Germline loops: CDR1 MRHNA, CDR2 SNTAGT. The ends were cut back, 0 bases at V and 5 bases at J, with 5 bases in the middle.